Presented here are 22 T cell receptor beta chains from one specimen sequenced in a study of CD4 T cells in relation to SARS-CoV-2 and coronaviruses. Assay used: immunoSEQ multiplex PCR; TCRdb lists only in-frame clones, some missing. This table holds 35,000 to 50,000 clones, over 70% found once. For these TCRs, the target antigens are not known. Specimen: naive CD4+ T cells from PBMCs, cultured in vitro. Described subset: naive CD4+ T cells isolated by negative enrichment. These receptors all stem from an adult with COVID-19.

CDR3 nucleotides: TGTGCCAGCTCACCCGGGACAGGGGGCGCGTACGAGCAGTACTTC. Translating gives CASSPGTGGAYEQYF. This chain joins TRBV18 and TRBJ2-7, with 12 nucleotides matching TRBD1. Germline V gives CDR1 KGHSH, CDR2 LQKENI. This CDR3 contains 15 residues. V lost 3 bases and J lost 4; bases outside the gene matches: 4. The variable domain in full, with the rest retrieved from reference TRBV18 and TRBJ2-7, is NAGVMQNPRHLVRRRGQEARLRCSPMKGHSHVYWYRQLPEEGLKFMVYLQKENIIDESGMPKERFSAEFPKEGPSILRIQQVVRGDSAAYFCASSPGTGGAYEQYFGPGTRLTVT.

The chain joins TRBV20-1 to TRBJ2-2; no reliable D call. The length of the CDR3 is 11 residues. From germline, CDR1 is DFQATT and CDR2 SNEGSKA (reference sequence). V was trimmed by 8 bases and J by 7 bases, leaving 11 bases between them. In nucleotides, the CDR3 is TGCAGTCCCTATAGGAGCGGGGAGCTGTTTTTT. Its translation: CSPYRSGELFF.

A single count supports this clone. The chain is built from TRBV7-6 and TRBJ2-7, with 11 bases lining up with TRBD2. The germline V gene encodes CDR1 SGHVS and CDR2 FNYEAQ. Trimming took 5 bases from V and 4 from J; bases not matched to a gene: 7. The CDR3 spans 15 residues. The CDR3 region has the DNA TGTGCCAGCAGCCGTGGACTAGCGGGCGGATACGAGCAGTACTTC. Translated: CASSRGLAGGYEQYF. The complete variable domain, with remaining parts taken from reference TRBV7-6 and TRBJ2-7, reads GAGVSQSPRYKVTKRGQDVALRCDPISGHVSLYWYRQALGQGPEFLTYFNYEAQQDKSGLPNDRFSAERPEGSISTLTIQRTEQRDSAMYRCASSRGLAGGYEQYFGPGTRLTVT.

This clone has only a few counts. The V and J genes are TRBV3-1 (or the pseudogene TRBV3-2) and TRBJ1-1; 9 positions match TRBD1. The V gene end was trimmed by 6 bases and the J gene end by 8 bases; junction bases not matched to a gene: 4. The germline CDR1 and CDR2 sequences are LGHDT and YNNKEL (reference sequence). The CDR3 runs 12 residues. The CDR3 sequence is CASRGQGGEAFF. The DNA of the CDR3 is TGTGCCAGCAGGGGACAGGGTGGCGAAGCTTTCTTT.

The count of this clone is one. V and J are TRBV9 and TRBJ2-3; D not resolved. V lost 4 bases, J lost 4 bases, and 16 bases lay in between. Germline values: CDR1 SGDLS, CDR2 YYNGEE. The length of the CDR3 is 15 residues. The CDR3 DNA is TGTGCCAGCAGCCCCCGGGCCAACGACGCAGATACGCAGTATTTT. This sequence encodes CASSPRANDADTQYF.

The genes are TRBV10-3 and TRBJ2-7; D is possibly TRBD1 (6 bases). This CDR3 region has 16 residues. CDR1 is ENHRY and CDR2 is SYGVKD in the germline V gene. Trimming took off 6 bases at V and 3 bases at J, with 21 bases between the two ends. The DNA of the CDR3 is TGTGCCATCAGAGATGGGGTAGGGGGAGTAAACTACGAGCAGTACTTC. It specifies CAIRDGVGGVNYEQYF.

The rearrangement uses TRBV28 and TRBJ2-3; weak D call: TRBD1 (5 bases). This CDR3 is 16 amino acids long. V was shortened by 8 bases and J by 0 bases, with 18 bases between the two germline ends. Germline assignment: CDR1 MDHEN and CDR2 SYDVKM. The CDR3 DNA reads as TGTGCCAGCCCCCGTAACCGACAGACGAGCACAGATACGCAGTATTTT. It encodes CASPRNRQTSTDTQYF.

This clone was counted a few times. The chain has TRBV18 and TRBJ2-7; 7 bases are a match to TRBD2. This CDR3 has 15 amino acids. Germline V CDR1 and CDR2: KGHSH, LQKENI. With V trimmed by 3 bases and J by 7 bases, 12 bases remained unmatched. CDR3 in DNA: TGTGCCAGCTCACCCGGGAGTAGCGGGCCCAATGAGCAGTACTTC. Translating it yields CASSPGSSGPNEQYF.

The V call is TRBV6-6, the J call TRBJ2-5; 8 bases are shared with TRBD2. Germline CDR1 is MNHNY and CDR2 is SVGAGI (reference sequence). With 2 bases clipped from V and 3 bases from J, the junction kept 5 bases outside the gene matches. This CDR3 region has 15 residues. The CDR3 reads CASSYVNSGEETQYF. The CDR3 DNA sequence: TGTGCCAGCAGTTACGTAAATAGCGGGGAAGAGACCCAGTACTTC.

The count of this clone is one. This chain joins TRBV28 and TRBJ1-2; D possibly corresponds to TRBD1 (5 bases). Germline loops: CDR1 MDHEN, CDR2 SYDVKM. The V gene lost 4 bases and the J gene lost 5 bases, with 17 bases spanning the gap. The CDR3 sequence is 15 residues long. CDR3 sequence (DNA): TGTGCCAGCAGTTCACCCCACAGAGGGGAATATGGCTACACCTTC. It translates to CASSSPHRGEYGYTF.

The chain links TRBV29-1 to TRBJ2-5; TRBD1 agrees at 9 bases. V trimming: 6 bases; J trimming: 4 bases; junction bases outside the gene matches: 12. The CDR3 is made up of 15 amino acids. The V gene's germline CDR1 is SQVTM and CDR2 ANQGSEA. The CDR3 DNA reads TGCAGCGTGGGAAAAGGGACAGGGTTGTCAGAGACCCAGTACTTC. Protein: CSVGKGTGLSETQYF.

About this clone itself: At the DNA level, this CDR3 is encoded by other sequences in the same sample as well. The rearrangement joins TRBV3-1 (or the pseudogene TRBV3-2) to TRBJ2-1; the match to TRBD2 covers 10 bases. The germline gives CDR1 LGHDT, CDR2 YNNKEL (reference sequence). V was pared by 1 base and J by 7 bases, with 4 bases of the junction left unmatched. This CDR3 region has 15 residues. The DNA for the CDR3 is TGTGCCAGCAGCCAAGGTCTAGCGGGAGTTAATGAGCAGTTCTTC. Encoded protein: CASSQGLAGVNEQFF.

This chain joins TRBV11-2 and TRBJ1-4, with a weak D call TRBD1 (5 bases). Between the trimmed V and J ends, which lost 3 bases and 0 bases, there was a span of 8 bases. The CDR3 spans 15 residues. Germline V CDR1 and CDR2: SGHAT, FQNNGV. CDR3 region: CASSFTGATNEKLFF. CDR3 bases: TGTGCCAGCAGCTTCACAGGTGCAACTAATGAAAAACTGTTTTTT.

This clone has just one count. J is TRBJ2-1 and V is TRBV11-3, with D perhaps matching TRBD1 (5 bases). This CDR3 has 15 residues. In germline, CDR1 is SGHNT, CDR2 YENEEA. Trimming pared 2 bases from V and 1 base from J, leaving 9 bases between. The CDR3 region has the DNA TGTGCCAGCAGCTTACAAGGGGCTTCCTACAATGAGCAGTTCTTC. Its protein product is CASSLQGASYNEQFF.

The V gene is TRBV10-3, the J gene TRBJ1-4; TRBD1 matches at 8 bases. The CDR3 contains 14 residues. Germline V gene lookup returns CDR1 ENHRY and CDR2 SYGVKD. J lost 6 bases, V lost 6 bases, and 6 bases had no gene match. The CDR3 loop is CAISEGQGYEKLFF. CDR3 DNA sequence: TGTGCCATCAGCGAAGGACAGGGATATGAAAAACTGTTTTTT.

The chain is built from TRBV12-3 or TRBV12-4 and TRBJ2-7; D not certain. This CDR3 comprises 12 residues. Trimming removed 2 bases from V and 1 base from J, with 3 bases in between. The CDR3 bases are TGTGCCAGCAGTTTATATTCCTACGAGCAGTACTTC. Its translation is CASSLYSYEQYF.

Written as DNA, the CDR3 is TGCGCCAGCAGCCAAGAGGGGCGGGGGCGTACTAGCACAGATACGCAGTATTTT. Translated, it gives CASSQEGRGRTSTDTQYF. The chain uses TRBV4-3 and TRBJ2-3; tentative D call: TRBD2 (7 bases). Trimming stripped 0 bases from V and 0 bases from J, with 16 bases between. CDR1 LGHNA and CDR2 YSLEER come from the germline V gene. CDR3 length: 18 residues.

The V gene is TRBV13, the J gene TRBJ2-7; 8 bases are a match to TRBD2. Trimming at V came to 5 bases and at J to 6 bases, leaving 15 bases not matched to a gene. The CDR3 consists of 16 residues. Germline loops: CDR1 PRHDT, CDR2 FYEKMQ (reference sequence). CDR3 bases: TGTGCCAGCAGCCCCTCACCCGGGAGGGCCCAGGCCGAGCAGTACTTC. Amino acids: CASSPSPGRAQAEQYF.

V usage is TRBV7-2 and J usage is TRBJ1-2; 12 bases align to TRBD1. The CDR3 has 14 amino acids. V was clipped by 5 bases and J by 7 bases; unmatched bases: 5. Germline V lookup: CDR1 SGHTA, CDR2 FQGNSA. The CDR3 here is CASSLGTGGRGYTF. The CDR3 DNA is TGTGCCAGCAGCCTAGGGACAGGGGGCCGTGGCTACACCTTC.

V usage is TRBV11-2 and J usage is TRBJ2-3; D call uncertain. From germline, CDR1 is SGHAT and CDR2 FQNNGV. V was cut by 1 base and J by 2 bases, with 13 bases left in between. The CDR3 length is 16 residues. The CDR3: CASSLVPGAFTDTQYF. CDR3 bases: TGTGCCAGCAGCTTAGTTCCAGGAGCATTCACAGATACGCAGTATTTT.

The chain uses TRBV7-2 and TRBJ2-5; the match to TRBD2 covers 11 bases. The CDR3 length is 17 residues. Germline V gene sequence: CDR1 SGHTA, CDR2 FQGNSA. The V and J ends lost 0 bases and 4 bases, in that order; junction bases with no gene match: 7. This chain's CDR3 is CASSLATSGIWGETQYF. For the CDR3, the DNA is TGTGCCAGCAGCTTAGCGACTAGCGGGATATGGGGAGAGACCCAGTACTTC.

The V gene is TRBV11-2, the J gene TRBJ2-2, with 9 bases matching TRBD1. The CDR3 sequence is 15 residues long. Germline-derived CDR1 and CDR2 are SGHAT and FQNNGV. V trimming: 4 bases; J trimming: 5 bases; junction bases outside the gene matches: 5. The CDR3 DNA reads as TGTGCCAGCAGCTACGGGACAGGGTGGACCGGGGAGCTGTTTTTT. Amino acids: CASSYGTGWTGELFF.